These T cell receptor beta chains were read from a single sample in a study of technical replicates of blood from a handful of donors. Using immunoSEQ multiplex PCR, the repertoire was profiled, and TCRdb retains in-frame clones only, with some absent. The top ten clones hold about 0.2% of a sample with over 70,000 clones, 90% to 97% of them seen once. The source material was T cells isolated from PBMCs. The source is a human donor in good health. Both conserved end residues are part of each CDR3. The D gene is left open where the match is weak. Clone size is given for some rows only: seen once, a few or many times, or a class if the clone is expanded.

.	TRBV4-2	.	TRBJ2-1	TGTGCCAGCAGCCAAGAACTCGGAGCCAAGTACAATGAGCAGTTCTTC	CASSQELGAKYNEQFF
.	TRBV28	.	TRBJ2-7	TGTGCCAGCAGCACTACCCAAAGGGAGCAGTACTTC	CASSTTQREQYF
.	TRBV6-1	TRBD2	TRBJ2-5	TGTGCCAGCAGTGGGGTACTAGCGGGAGGTGAAGAGACCCAGTACTTC	CASSGVLAGGEETQYF
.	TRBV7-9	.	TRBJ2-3	TGTGCCAGCACGGAGCGGGCCACAGATACGCAGTATTTT	CASTERATDTQYF
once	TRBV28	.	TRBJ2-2	TGTGCCAGCAGTTTTCTGGGTGGAGTTAACACCGGGGAGCTGTTTTTT	CASSFLGGVNTGELFF
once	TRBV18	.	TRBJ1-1	TGTGCCAGCTCACCTACCCAACAGGGAAACACTGAAGCTTTCTTT	CASSPTQQGNTEAFF
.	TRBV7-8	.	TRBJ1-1	TGTGCCAGCACCCCCACTTTGGGGAGGGCGAGTGAAGCTTTCTTT	CASTPTLGRASEAFF
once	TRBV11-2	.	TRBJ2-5	TGTGCCAGCAGCTTAGGGTGGACCCGACGGGCGGGTGGGGAGACCCAGTACTTC	CASSLGWTRRAGGETQYF
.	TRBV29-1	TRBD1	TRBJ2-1	TGCAGCGTACGGCCCTCGGACAGGTACAATGAGCAGTTCTTC	CSVRPSDRYNEQFF
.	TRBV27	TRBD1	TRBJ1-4	TGTGCCAGCAGTCCCCCGACAGGGGGAGGTGGTGAAAAACTGTTTTTT	CASSPPTGGGGEKLFF
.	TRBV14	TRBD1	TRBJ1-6	TGTGCCAGCAGCCAAGCCCCTTGGGGACAGGGGTTCAGCTCCTATAATTCACCCCTCCACTTT	CASSQAPWGQGFSSYNSPLHF
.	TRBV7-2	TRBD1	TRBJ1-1	TGTGCCAGCAGCTTAGGAGGGGGCTATGAAGCTTTCTTT	CASSLGGGYEAFF
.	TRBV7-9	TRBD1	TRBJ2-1	TGTGCCAGCAAGGCGGGACAGGGCTACTACAATGAGCAGTTCTTC	CASKAGQGYYNEQFF
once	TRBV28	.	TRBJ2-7	TGTGCCAGCAGTGGATTGGCGGAGGGCGAGCAGTACTTC	CASSGLAEGEQYF
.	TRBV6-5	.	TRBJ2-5	TGTGCCAGCAGTTACCTCCCCAGGGGTCCCCAGTACTTC	CASSYLPRGPQYF
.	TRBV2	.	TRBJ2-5	TGTGCCAGCAGTGAACCGCTACTAGAGGCTGGAGAGACCCAGTACTTC	CASSEPLLEAGETQYF
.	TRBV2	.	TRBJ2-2	TGTGCCAGCAGGGACATTTCGGCGAACACCGGGGAGCTGTTTTTT	CASRDISANTGELFF
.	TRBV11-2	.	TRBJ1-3	TGTGCCAGCAGCTTAGCCGTTGCCGGGGAGAGAAACACCATATATTTT	CASSLAVAGERNTIYF
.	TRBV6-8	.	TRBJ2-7	TGTGCCAGCAGTTACTCCCACGCGCGGGGCCAGGACTGTTGCTACGAGCAGTACTTC	CASSYSHARGQDCCYEQYF
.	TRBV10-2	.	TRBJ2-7	TGCGCCAGCAGTGTCCAGGACACCTACGAGCAGTACTTC	CASSVQDTYEQYF
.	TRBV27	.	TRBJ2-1	TGTGCCAGCAGTCAGATACAGCGGTCGACAACAAGTGAGCAGTTCTTC	CASSQIQRSTTSEQFF
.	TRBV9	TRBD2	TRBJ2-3	TGTGCCAGCAGCTCTAGCGGGAGGTGGGCAGATACGCAGTATTTT	CASSSSGRWADTQYF
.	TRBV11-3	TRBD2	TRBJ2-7	TGTGCCAGCAGCCCGACGGCCCGGGAGGGTGACGAGCAGTACTTC	CASSPTAREGDEQYF
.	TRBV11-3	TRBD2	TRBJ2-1	TGTGCCAGCAGCTCTCGGACTAGCGGGGGGGTCGACGAGCAGTTCTTC	CASSSRTSGGVDEQFF
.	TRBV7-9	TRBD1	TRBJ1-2	TGTGCCAGCAGCTTATCCGGGACAGGGGCACTCTATGGCTACACCTTC	CASSLSGTGALYGYTF
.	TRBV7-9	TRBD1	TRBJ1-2	TGTGCCAGCAGCTTAAGCACAGGGGGGGGCTACACCTTC	CASSLSTGGGYTF
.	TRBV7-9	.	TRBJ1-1	TGTGCCAGCAGCTTAGGTGGGCAATGGAACACTGAAGCTTTCTTT	CASSLGGQWNTEAFF
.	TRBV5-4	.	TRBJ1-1	TGTGCCAGCAGCTTGGCGGGGGAGCGATGGAACACTGAAGCTTTCTTT	CASSLAGERWNTEAFF
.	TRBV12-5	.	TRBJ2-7	TGTGCTAGTGGCCTCCGACTGACGCCACAATTTTCTAAGTACTTC	CASGLRLTPQFSKYF
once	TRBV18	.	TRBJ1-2	TGTGCCAGCTCACTCAACGGAGAGCCTTGGGGCTACACCTTC	CASSLNGEPWGYTF
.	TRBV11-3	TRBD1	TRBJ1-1	TGTGCCAGCAGATTGACAGGGGGGGCCGACACTGAAGCTTTCTTT	CASRLTGGADTEAFF
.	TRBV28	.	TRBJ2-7	TGTGCCAGCAGTTCCCCTACAGGATATAGCTCCTACGAGCAGTACTTC	CASSSPTGYSSYEQYF
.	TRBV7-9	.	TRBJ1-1	TGTGCCAGCAGCTGGATAGGGGCGAACACTGAAGCTTTCTTT	CASSWIGANTEAFF
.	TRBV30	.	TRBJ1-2	TGTGCCTGGACCATTTTAAACAGGTTGGAAAACTATGGCTACACCTTC	CAWTILNRLENYGYTF
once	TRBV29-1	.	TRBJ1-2	TGCAGCGCCGTCGCCGGGGATCTTTACGGCTACACCTTC	CSAVAGDLYGYTF
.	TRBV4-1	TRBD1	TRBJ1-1	TGCGCCAGCCGGACAGGTCACACTGAAGCTTTCTTT	CASRTGHTEAFF
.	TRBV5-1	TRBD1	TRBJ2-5	TGCGCCAGTCGAGGGACAGGGAGAGAGACCCAGTACTTC	CASRGTGRETQYF
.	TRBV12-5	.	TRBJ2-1	TGTGCTAGTGGTTTGGAGTTGCTAGCTCAGTATGAGCAGTTCTTC	CASGLELLAQYEQFF
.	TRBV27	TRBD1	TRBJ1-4	TGTGCCAGCAGTTTAGGGGGACAGAATAATGAAAAACTGTTTTTT	CASSLGGQNNEKLFF
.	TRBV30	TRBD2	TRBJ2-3	TGTGCCTGGACCCCCTTAGCGGGGGGGCTCACAGATACGCAGTATTTT	CAWTPLAGGLTDTQYF
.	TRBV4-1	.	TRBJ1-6	TGCGCCAGCAGCCCCGGAGATCGGGAGAATTCACCCCTCCACTTT	CASSPGDRENSPLHF
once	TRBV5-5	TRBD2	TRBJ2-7	TGTGCCAGCAGCTCACGACCTAGCGGGAGCTCCTACGAGCAGTACTTC	CASSSRPSGSSYEQYF
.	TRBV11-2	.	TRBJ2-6	TGTGCCAGCAGCTCCATAAGGACAGACTACTCTGGGGCCAACGTCCTGACTTTC	CASSSIRTDYSGANVLTF
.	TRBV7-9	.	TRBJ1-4	TGTGCCAGCAGCTTCGGCCAGGGATGGGAAAAACTGTTTTTT	CASSFGQGWEKLFF
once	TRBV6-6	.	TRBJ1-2	TGTGCCAGCAGTGGACCGGGACTAGATAACTATGGCTACACCTTC	CASSGPGLDNYGYTF
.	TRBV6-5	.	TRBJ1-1	TGTGCTAGCAGTGCCGGACAGAACACTGAAGCTTTCTTT	CASSAGQNTEAFF
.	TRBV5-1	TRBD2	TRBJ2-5	TGCGCCAGCAGCCCCGGGACTAGCGGGAGTCTAGAGACCCAGTACTTC	CASSPGTSGSLETQYF
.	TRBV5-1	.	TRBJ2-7	TGCGCCAGCAGCTCTACAGGCAGCTACGAGCAGTACTTC	CASSSTGSYEQYF
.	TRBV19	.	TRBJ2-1	TGTGCCAGTAGTATTCATTTGAATGAGCAGTTCTTC	CASSIHLNEQFF
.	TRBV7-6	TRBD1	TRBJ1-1	TGTGCCAGCAGCTCCACGAGACAGGGCGTTGAAGCTTTCTTT	CASSSTRQGVEAFF
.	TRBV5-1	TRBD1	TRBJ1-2	TGCGCCAGCAGCTTGGAGGGGGCGGGCTATGGCTACACCTTC	CASSLEGAGYGYTF
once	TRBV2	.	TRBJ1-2	TGTGCCAGCAGTGAAGTCACCCCGGGGGGCCACGGCTACACCTTC	CASSEVTPGGHGYTF
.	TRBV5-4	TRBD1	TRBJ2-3	TGTGCCAGCAGCCCCCGGGACAGGGTTACAGATACGCAGTATTTT	CASSPRDRVTDTQYF
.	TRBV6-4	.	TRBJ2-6	TGTGCCAGCAGTGACGCGACAGGAAGGTCTGGGGCCAACGTCCTGACTTTC	CASSDATGRSGANVLTF
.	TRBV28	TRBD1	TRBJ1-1	TGTGCCAGCAGTAATACTTTCGAAATCGGGACAGGGGGCGGCCTAACCATGAACACTGAAGCTTTCTTT	CASSNTFEIGTGGGLTMNTEAFF